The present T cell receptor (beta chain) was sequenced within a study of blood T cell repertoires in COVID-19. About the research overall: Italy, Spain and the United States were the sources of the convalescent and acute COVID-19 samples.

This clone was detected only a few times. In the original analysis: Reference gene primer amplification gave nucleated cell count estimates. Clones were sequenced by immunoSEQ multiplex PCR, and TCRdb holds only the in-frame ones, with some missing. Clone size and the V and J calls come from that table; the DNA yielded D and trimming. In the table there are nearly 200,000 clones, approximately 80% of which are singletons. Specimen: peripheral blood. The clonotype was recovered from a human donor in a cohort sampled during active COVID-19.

The CDR3 DNA is TGTGCCAGCAGTTTGAACAGGTTAAGCTCCTACGAGCAGTACTTC. This translates into CASSLNRLSSYEQYF. The V and J genes are TRBV28 and TRBJ2-7, with D maybe TRBD1 (5 bases). Germline assignment: CDR1 MDHEN and CDR2 SYDVKM. The CDR3 covers 15 residues. V was clipped by 3 bases and J by 0 bases, with 12 bases between them.